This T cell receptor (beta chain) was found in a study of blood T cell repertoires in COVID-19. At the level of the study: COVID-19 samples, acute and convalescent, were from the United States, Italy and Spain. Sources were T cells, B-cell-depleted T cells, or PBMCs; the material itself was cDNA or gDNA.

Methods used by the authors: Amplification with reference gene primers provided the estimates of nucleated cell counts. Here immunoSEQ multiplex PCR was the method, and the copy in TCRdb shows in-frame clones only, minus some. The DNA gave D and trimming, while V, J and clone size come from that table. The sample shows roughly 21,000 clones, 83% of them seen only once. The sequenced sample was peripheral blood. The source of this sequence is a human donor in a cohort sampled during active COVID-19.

The CDR3 DNA reads as TGTGCCAGCAGAACAGGGGTGGGTGGCTACACCTTC. Translating it yields CASRTGVGGYTF. The chain joins TRBV6-5 to TRBJ1-2, with 7 bases matching TRBD1. The CDR3 has 12 amino acids. Trimming took 6 bases from V and 7 from J; bases not matched to a gene: 5. The V gene's germline CDR1 is MNHEY and CDR2 SVGAGI.